Shown below are 26 T cell receptor beta chains from a single sample sequenced in a study of blood T cell repertoires in COVID-19. Using immunoSEQ multiplex PCR, the repertoire was profiled, and TCRdb retains in-frame clones only, with some absent. The table lists over 200,000 clones, more than 80% of them singletons, with 2% to 2.5% in the top ten. The sample was peripheral blood. The receptors shown here come from a man aged 30 to 39 who had recovered from COVID-19.

The chain combines TRBV6-5 with TRBJ2-3, with TRBD2 matching 9 bases. Per the germline V gene, CDR1 is MNHEY and CDR2 is SVGAGI. This CDR3 has 14 amino acids. Trimming removed 5 bases from V and 6 bases from J; junction bases left unmatched: 6. Here the CDR3 DNA reads TGTGCCAGCAGTCGCGGGGGGGCTGTGGATACGCAGTATTTT. This translates into CASSRGGAVDTQYF.

The rearrangement uses TRBV3-1 (or the pseudogene TRBV3-2) and TRBJ1-5; D is perhaps TRBD1 (6 bases). Germline loops: CDR1 LGHDT, CDR2 YNNKEL (reference sequence). The length of the CDR3 is 16 residues. The V and J ends lost 4 bases and 2 bases respectively, with 15 bases between them. The CDR3 DNA follows: TGTGCCAGCAGCCGAGCGGGGGCTTTGGGCAATCAGCCCCAGCATTTT. Residues: CASSRAGALGNQPQHF.

This clone was recorded a few times. The V call is TRBV27, the J call TRBJ1-2, with D possibly TRBD1 on 5 matching bases. Germline assignment: CDR1 MNHEY and CDR2 SMNVEV (reference sequence). This CDR3 has 13 residues. V dropped 11 bases and J dropped 0 bases, with 13 bases sitting between them. The CDR3 spells CAGLDSANYGYTF. CDR3 bases: TGTGCCGGGCTAGACAGTGCTAACTATGGCTACACCTTC.

The V and J genes are TRBV5-1 and TRBJ1-6; 7 bases match TRBD1. The CDR3 loop spans 17 amino acids. Germline CDR1 and CDR2: SGHRS and YFSETQ. The V segment lost 4 bases and the J segment 10 bases; nucleotides outside the gene matches: 17. CDR3: CASSRSLSGTEQSPLHF. The CDR3, as DNA: TGCGCCAGCAGCCGAAGCCTCTCCGGGACAGAACAATCACCCCTCCACTTT.

The J gene is TRBJ1-1, the V gene TRBV14, with 7 bases that match TRBD1. CDR1 SGHDN and CDR2 FVKESK come from the germline V gene. The V and J ends lost 8 bases and 3 bases, in that order; junction bases with no gene match: 6. The CDR3 loop spans 13 amino acids. CDR3 coding DNA: TGTGCCAGCTCGACAGGGCTCGACACTGAAGCTTTCTTT. Its protein product is CASSTGLDTEAFF.

About this clone: The sample carries other DNA sequences with the same CDR3. V gene TRBV5-5 combines with J gene TRBJ1-1, with D possibly being TRBD1 (6 bases). Germline assignment: CDR1 SGHKS and CDR2 YYEKEE (reference sequence). The CDR3 sequence is 14 residues long. V dropped 0 bases and J dropped 5 bases, with 11 bases sitting between them. CDR3 amino acids: CASSLVRGRTEAFF. CDR3 nucleotides: TGTGCCAGCAGCTTGGTAAGGGGGAGAACTGAAGCTTTCTTT. The full variable domain, in which reference TRBV5-5 and TRBJ1-1 provide the parts outside the CDR3, is DAGVTQSPTHLIKTRGQQVTLRCSPISGHKSVSWYQQVLGQGPQFIFQYYEKEERGRGNFPDRFSARQFPNYSSELNVNALLLGDSALYLCASSLVRGRTEAFFGQGTRLTVV.

This clone was counted a few times. The J gene is TRBJ1-5, the V gene TRBV12-3 or TRBV12-4; 7 positions match TRBD1. The CDR3 has 13 amino acids. V lost 5 bases, J lost 4 bases, and 2 bases stayed unmatched. The CDR3 sequence: CASSKQGNQPQHF. In DNA, the CDR3 is TGTGCCAGCAGTAAACAGGGGAATCAGCCCCAGCATTTT.

The gene calls are TRBV4-1 and TRBJ2-5; TRBD2 agrees at 13 bases. Germline CDR1 MGHRA, CDR2 YSYEKL. The CDR3 sequence is 16 residues long. V lost 6 bases to trimming and J lost 2 bases; unmatched junction nucleotides: 6. CDR3 protein: CASRRPTSGGQETQYF. As DNA, the CDR3 is TGCGCCAGCAGGCGACCGACTAGCGGGGGGCAAGAGACCCAGTACTTC.

This sequence joins TRBV3-1 (or the pseudogene TRBV3-2) and TRBJ1-6; no clear D gene. The CDR3 is made up of 15 amino acids. Trimming cost V 1 base and J 10 bases, with 14 bases left between them. Per germline, CDR1 LGHDT and CDR2 YNNKEL (reference sequence). This CDR3 is CASSQVPGGRSPLHF. DNA of the CDR3: TGTGCCAGCAGCCAAGTACCGGGTGGGAGATCACCCCTCCACTTT.

The chain joins TRBV19 to TRBJ2-3; D not resolved. The ends were cut back, 1 base at V and 5 bases at J, with 7 bases in the middle. The CDR3 has 13 amino acids. CDR1 is LNHDA and CDR2 is SQIVND in the germline V gene (reference sequence). For the CDR3, the DNA is TGTGCCAGTAGTATAGGGGCCGGAGATACGCAGTATTTT. It codes for CASSIGAGDTQYF.

The chain employs TRBV5-6 and TRBJ1-2; D not resolved. Per germline, CDR1 SGHDT and CDR2 YYEEEE. The V end lost 1 base, the J end lost 5 bases, and 15 bases lay between the germline ends. The CDR3 is 15 residues long. The CDR3, as DNA: TGTGCCAGCAGCTTGATATCAAGGCAGACATATGGCTACACCTTC. Protein: CASSLISRQTYGYTF.

The chain couples TRBV6-5 to TRBJ1-1, with D perhaps matching TRBD1 (6 bases). Germline CDR1 reads MNHEY; CDR2 reads SVGAGI. This CDR3 region has 15 residues. V was cut by 0 bases and J by 5 bases, with 13 bases left in between. The CDR3 loop reads CASSYSLGGLTEAFF. The CDR3 DNA follows: TGTGCCAGCAGTTACTCGTTGGGGGGGCTGACTGAAGCTTTCTTT.

The CDR3 reads CASSGPVDEQYF. The DNA of the CDR3 is TGTGCCAGCAGCGGCCCGGTAGACGAGCAGTACTTC. The rearrangement links TRBV9 to TRBJ2-7; D is undetermined. CDR1 is SGDLS, CDR2 YYNGEE, per germline. The ends were cut back, 3 bases at V and 5 bases at J, with 9 bases in the middle. The length of the CDR3 is 12 residues.

The rearrangement links TRBV15 to TRBJ1-4, with unresolved D. Germline-derived CDR1 and CDR2 are LNHNV and YYDKDF (reference sequence). Trimming pared 3 bases from V and 6 bases from J, leaving 17 bases between. This CDR3 comprises 16 residues. The CDR3 reads CATSSPRGQIDEKLFF. For the CDR3, the DNA is TGTGCCACCAGCAGCCCGAGAGGGCAGATAGATGAAAAACTGTTTTTT.

The CDR3 DNA reads as TGTGCCAGCAGTTACCTCTCGGGGGGCCATCCGGATACGCAGTATTTT. It encodes CASSYLSGGHPDTQYF. This chain uses TRBV6-5 with TRBJ2-3; maybe TRBD2 (7 bases). The V gene lost 2 bases and the J gene lost 6 bases, with 18 bases spanning the gap. The CDR3 runs to 16 residues. Germline V lookup: CDR1 MNHEY, CDR2 SVGAGI.

This chain links TRBV10-3 with TRBJ2-2; tentatively, D is TRBD1 (5 bases). From germline, CDR1 is ENHRY and CDR2 SYGVKD. The CDR3 has 13 amino acids. Trimming left V 6 bases short and J 5 bases short, with 10 bases between. The CDR3 DNA is TGTGCCATCAGCTGGACAAGTACCGGGGAGCTGTTTTTT. Translated, it gives CAISWTSTGELFF.

The J gene is TRBJ2-2, the V gene TRBV11-3, with D possibly matching TRBD2 (6 bases). Germline V lookup: CDR1 SGHNT, CDR2 YENEEA. V was pared by 2 bases and J by 2 bases, with 15 bases between. The CDR3 has 17 amino acids. The CDR3 loop reads CASSLHRRDLNTGELFF. Here the CDR3 DNA reads TGTGCCAGCAGCTTACATAGGCGGGACTTAAACACCGGGGAGCTGTTTTTT.

In DNA form, the CDR3 reads TGTGCCAGCAGACCACGACAGGGAACCTATGGCTACACCTTC. The encoded protein is CASRPRQGTYGYTF. V usage is TRBV3-1 (or the pseudogene TRBV3-2) and J usage is TRBJ1-2, with 7 bases that match TRBD1. This CDR3 is built from 14 residues. With 6 bases clipped from V and 4 bases from J, the junction kept 8 bases outside the gene matches. Germline values: CDR1 LGHDT, CDR2 YNNKEL (reference sequence).

This rearrangement joins TRBV27 to TRBJ1-1; TRBD1 matches 7 bases. Germline lookup yields CDR1 MNHEY and CDR2 SMNVEV (reference sequence). This CDR3 is 15 amino acids long. The junction had 10 bases not matched to a gene; V was cut back by 5 bases and J by 4 bases. The CDR3 nucleotides are TGTGCCAGCAGTAAACACGACAGGGTTCGCACTGAAGCTTTCTTT. Translation gives CASSKHDRVRTEAFF.

The rearrangement joins TRBV19 to TRBJ2-3; 7 bases are a match to TRBD2. There are 16 residues in the CDR3. The V and J ends lost 6 bases and 2 bases, in that order; junction bases with no gene match: 11. CDR1 and CDR2 from the germline V gene are LNHDA and SQIVND (reference sequence). The CDR3 reads CASRAGLAANTDTQYF. CDR3 nucleotide sequence: TGTGCCAGTAGGGCGGGCCTAGCGGCGAACACAGATACGCAGTATTTT.

The chain employs TRBV4-1 and TRBJ1-3, with D hard to call. The CDR3 totals 15 residues. Trimming cost V 1 base and J 0 bases, with 7 bases left between them. CDR1 is MGHRA, CDR2 YSYEKL, per germline. CDR3 sequence: CASSQGALSGNTIYF. In DNA form, the CDR3 reads TGCGCCAGCAGCCAAGGAGCCCTCTCTGGAAACACCATATATTTT.

The genes are TRBV9 and TRBJ2-1; tentative D call: TRBD2 (5 bases). This CDR3 contains 15 residues. Trimming took 0 bases from V and 3 from J, leaving 10 bases between them. Looked up from germline, CDR1 is SGDLS and CDR2 is YYNGEE. The chain's CDR3 is CASSVDSGSYNEQFF. CDR3 bases: TGTGCCAGCAGCGTAGACTCGGGGAGCTACAATGAGCAGTTCTTC.

V usage is TRBV30 and J usage is TRBJ1-1; 7 bases match TRBD1. Looked up from germline, CDR1 is GTSNPN and CDR2 is SVGIG (reference sequence). The CDR3 is 13 amino acids. The J segment lost 4 bases and the V segment lost 0 bases, leaving 2 bases of the junction unmatched. CDR3 sequence reads: CAWSVTGATEAFF. The CDR3 coding sequence is TGTGCCTGGAGTGTTACAGGGGCCACTGAAGCTTTCTTT.

The rearrangement links TRBV7-9 to TRBJ2-7; 7 nucleotides agree with TRBD1. This CDR3 region has 14 residues. From germline, CDR1 is SEHNR and CDR2 FQNEAQ (reference sequence). V was clipped by 5 bases and J by 0 bases; unmatched bases: 4. CDR3 coding DNA: TGTGCCAGCAGCCTGGGACAGCACTCCTACGAGCAGTACTTC. This gives the protein CASSLGQHSYEQYF. Full variable domain (missing parts from reference TRBV7-9 and TRBJ2-7): DTGVSQNPRHKITKRGQNVTFRCDPISEHNRLYWYRQTLGQGPEFLTYFQNEAQLEKSRLLSDRFSAERPKGSFSTLEIQRTEQGDSAMYLCASSLGQHSYEQYFGPGTRLTVT.

The CDR3 nucleotides are TGTGCCGGGCAATCGTTGGGGGGGCAGTACGAGCAGTACTTC. Translation: CAGQSLGGQYEQYF. The chain carries TRBV6-5 and TRBJ2-7; possible D gene TRBD2, 7 bases. The CDR3 loop spans 14 amino acids. Trimming removed 11 bases from V and 4 bases from J, with 21 bases in between. The germline V gene encodes CDR1 MNHEY and CDR2 SVGAGI.

The chain couples TRBV5-1 to TRBJ1-5; the D gene is possibly TRBD1 (6 bases). Germline CDR1 reads SGHRS; CDR2 reads YFSETQ. The CDR3 has 15 residues. Trimming cost V 0 bases and J 4 bases, with 11 bases left between them. As DNA, the CDR3 is TGCGCCAGCAGCTTGGCCGGGCAGGGGAATCAGCCCCAGCATTTT. Residues: CASSLAGQGNQPQHF.